A single sample gave rise to the 21 T cell receptor beta chains below, sequenced in a study of cytomegalovirus exposure and HLA in healthy donors. The primer mix had 60 Vbeta and 13 Jbeta primers. Measured with immunoSEQ multiplex PCR; TCRdb has only the in-frame clones, and not every one. Found here are approximately 70,000 clones, roughly 64% of them singletons; the top ten hold roughly 7.2%. Sequencing was done on a sample of PBMCs. The receptors come from a man in his forties or fifties in good health and CMV-seropositive.

This rearrangement joins TRBV18 to TRBJ1-5; 9 bases fit TRBD1. Germline CDR1 and CDR2: KGHSH and LQKENI. This CDR3 comprises 15 residues. V trimming: 6 bases; J trimming: 4 bases; junction bases outside the gene matches: 7. CDR3 in amino acids: CASSRGTGPNQPQHF. CDR3 nucleotides: TGTGCCAGCTCCCGGGGGACAGGGCCTAATCAGCCCCAGCATTTT.

V usage is TRBV7-9 and J usage is TRBJ2-3, with TRBD2 matching over 7 bases. This CDR3 has 17 residues. The junction had 17 bases not matched to a gene; V was cut back by 5 bases and J by 6 bases. Germline CDR1 is SEHNR and CDR2 is FQNEAQ (reference sequence). The DNA of the CDR3 is TGTGCCAGCAGCCCGATCCTACTAGCGATGTCTCCGGATACGCAGTATTTT. Amino acid sequence: CASSPILLAMSPDTQYF. Supplemented by reference TRBV7-9 and TRBJ2-3, the full variable domain reads DTGVSQNPRHKITKRGQNVTFRCDPISEHNRLYWYRQTLGQGPEFLTYFQNEAQLEKSRLLSDRFSAERPKGSFSTLEIQRTEQGDSAMYLCASSPILLAMSPDTQYFGPGTRLTVL.

The gene calls are TRBV13 and TRBJ2-1, with TRBD2 identical over 10 bases. In germline, CDR1 is PRHDT, CDR2 FYEKMQ (reference sequence). The CDR3 runs 17 residues. Trimming cost V 5 bases and J 0 bases; bases outside gene matches: 7. The DNA of the CDR3 is TGTGCCAGCAGCGTAATCCTAGCGGGAGACTCCTACAATGAGCAGTTCTTC. It encodes CASSVILAGDSYNEQFF.

This rearrangement joins TRBV15 to TRBJ1-4; possibly TRBD1 for D (5 bases). Germline assignment: CDR1 LNHNV and CDR2 YYDKDF (reference sequence). Trimming left V 1 base short and J 7 bases short, with 7 bases between. There are 13 residues in the CDR3. CDR3 region: CATSRGQSEKLFF. DNA of the CDR3: TGTGCCACCAGCAGAGGACAGTCTGAAAAACTGTTTTTT.

On this clone itself: Other DNA sequences of this sample code for an identical CDR3. The gene calls are TRBV7-2 and TRBJ2-7, with D perhaps TRBD1 (5 bases). This CDR3 contains 14 residues. Germline CDR1 is SGHTA and CDR2 is FQGNSA. V was clipped by 1 base and J by 2 bases, with 9 bases between them. Written as DNA, the CDR3 is TGTGCCAGCAGCTTAGGGGGCGGAGCCTACGAGCAGTACTTC. This encodes CASSLGGGAYEQYF.

This chain connects TRBV29-1 to TRBJ1-2, with 8 bases aligning to TRBD1. The V gene's germline CDR1 is SQVTM and CDR2 ANQGSEA. With 6 bases clipped from V and 8 bases from J, the junction kept 14 bases outside the gene matches. This CDR3 is built from 14 residues. CDR3 coding DNA: TGCAGCGTCGGATGGGGGGACAGGCCAGGAGGCTACACCTTC. Encoded protein: CSVGWGDRPGGYTF.

J is TRBJ2-2 and V is TRBV2, with D possibly matching TRBD2 (5 bases). V lost 7 bases to trimming and J lost 0 bases, with 12 bases between them. The CDR3 sequence is 15 residues long. In germline, CDR1 is SNHLY, CDR2 FYNNEI. CDR3 nucleotide sequence: TGTGCCAGCATCTTGACTAACGCGAACACCGGGGAGCTGTTTTTT. Its translation is CASILTNANTGELFF.

The gene calls are TRBV6-5 and TRBJ1-5, with D hard to call. CDR1 and CDR2 (germline): MNHEY, SVGAGI. The CDR3 runs 13 residues. The V end was cut by 2 bases, the J end by 7 bases, with 9 bases between. In DNA form, the CDR3 reads TGTGCCAGCAGTTACACGGGAGGCCAGCCCCAGCATTTT. As protein: CASSYTGGQPQHF.

The genes are TRBV5-1 and TRBJ1-1; TRBD1 aligns across 8 bases. CDR1 SGHRS and CDR2 YFSETQ come from the germline V gene. V lost 0 bases and J lost 8; bases outside the gene matches: 6. This CDR3 is 14 amino acids long. This CDR3 is CASSLGEGQEEAFF. CDR3 sequence (DNA): TGCGCCAGCAGCTTGGGGGAGGGACAGGAGGAAGCTTTCTTT.

J is TRBJ2-7 and V is TRBV6-5, with 12 positions matching TRBD2. Germline CDR1 MNHEY, CDR2 SVGAGI. Unmatched junction bases numbered 9, after V lost 2 bases and J lost 7 bases. The CDR3 runs to 16 residues. This CDR3 is CASSYGGTSGPREQYF. The CDR3 nucleotides read TGTGCCAGCAGTTACGGGGGGACTAGCGGGCCTCGGGAGCAGTACTTC.

V and J are TRBV28 and TRBJ2-6; D gene uncertain. The V gene lost 7 bases and the J gene lost 4 bases, with 11 bases spanning the gap. The CDR3 sequence is 14 residues long. The germline gives CDR1 MDHEN, CDR2 SYDVKM. The CDR3 DNA reads as TGTGCCAGCATCAAGTTTGGCGGGGCCAACGTCCTGACTTTC. It is translated as CASIKFGGANVLTF. The variable domain in full, completed from reference TRBV28 and TRBJ2-6, reads DVKVTQSSRYLVKRTGEKVFLECVQDMDHENMFWYRQDPGLGLRLIYFSYDVKMKEKGDIPEGYSVSREKKERFSLILESASTNQTSMYLCASIKFGGANVLTFGAGSRLTVL.

The V gene is TRBV14, the J gene TRBJ1-2; no reliable D call. Trimming took 0 bases from V and 4 from J, leaving 9 bases between them. Germline CDR1 SGHDN, CDR2 FVKESK. The CDR3 consists of 14 residues. CDR3 residues: CASSQDGAVYGYTF. CDR3 DNA: TGTGCCAGCAGCCAAGATGGAGCCGTCTATGGCTACACCTTC.

This clone appeared a few times. The chain carries TRBV7-8 and TRBJ2-7, with TRBD2 matching 8 bases. Trimming cost V 5 bases and J 7 bases; bases outside gene matches: 13. Per germline, CDR1 SGHVS and CDR2 FQNEAQ. This CDR3 spans 15 amino acids. The CDR3: CASSRIAGTREEQYF. In DNA form, the CDR3 reads TGTGCCAGCAGCCGAATAGCGGGGACCCGGGAAGAGCAGTACTTC.

This chain joins TRBV30 and TRBJ1-2, with D possibly being TRBD1 (6 bases). In germline, CDR1 is GTSNPN, CDR2 SVGIG (reference sequence). V was shortened by 5 bases and J by 5 bases, with 21 bases between the two germline ends. The CDR3 consists of 15 residues. The CDR3 sequence: CAWGTRQALPYGYTF. DNA for the CDR3: TGTGCCTGGGGGACTAGACAGGCGTTACCTTATGGCTACACCTTC. Supplemented by reference TRBV30 and TRBJ1-2, the full variable domain reads SQTIHQWPATLVQPVGSPLSLECTVEGTSNPNLYWYRQAAGRGLQLLFYSVGIGQISSEVPQNLSASRPQDRQFILSSKKLLLSDSGFYLCAWGTRQALPYGYTFGSGTRLTVV.

The table lists this clone with a count of one. The CDR3 DNA follows: TGTGCCAGTCGGACAGAAAACACTGAAGCTTTCTTT. This translates into CASRTENTEAFF. This sequence joins TRBV11-2 and TRBJ1-1; maybe TRBD1 (6 bases). Trimming cost V 9 bases and J 2 bases, with 10 bases left between them. This CDR3 region has 12 residues. Germline CDR1 and CDR2: SGHAT and FQNNGV.

The chain is built from TRBV4-1 and TRBJ1-5; possible D gene TRBD1, 5 bases. CDR3 length: 17 residues. CDR1 and CDR2 from the germline V gene are MGHRA and YSYEKL. Between the trimmed V and J ends, which lost 5 bases and 4 bases, there was a span of 21 bases. This CDR3 reads CASSKEPWGVSNQPQHF. CDR3 DNA: TGCGCCAGCAGCAAGGAACCGTGGGGGGTTAGTAATCAGCCCCAGCATTTT.

The chain recombines TRBV5-1 with TRBJ2-7; the D gene is possibly TRBD1 (6 bases). V was pared by 2 bases and J by 2 bases, with 11 bases between. This CDR3 contains 14 residues. The germline V gene has CDR1 SGHRS and CDR2 YFSETQ. The CDR3 sequence: CASSFRDTAYEQYF. The CDR3 DNA sequence: TGCGCCAGCAGCTTCCGGGACACGGCCTACGAGCAGTACTTC.

The table lists this clone with a few counts. The chain carries TRBV7-8 and TRBJ1-1; 7 bases agree with TRBD1. The ends lost 5 bases at V and 1 base at J; junction bases unmatched: 4. Germline lookup yields CDR1 SGHVS and CDR2 FQNEAQ. The CDR3 has 14 residues. The CDR3 DNA reads TGTGCCAGCAGCCTTGGGACAGAGAACACTGAAGCTTTCTTT. Residues: CASSLGTENTEAFF.

J is TRBJ2-2 and V is TRBV5-4, with 9 bases lining up with TRBD1. CDR1 and CDR2 from the germline V gene are SGHNT and YYREEE (reference sequence). The CDR3 is 16 amino acids. V was clipped by 3 bases and J by 1 base; unmatched bases: 4. The CDR3 sequence: CASSSGTGRNTGELFF. The DNA of the CDR3 is TGTGCCAGCAGCTCCGGGACAGGGCGGAACACCGGGGAGCTGTTTTTT.

The V gene is TRBV5-1, the J gene TRBJ2-2; the match to TRBD2 covers 14 bases. The length of the CDR3 is 20 residues. Unmatched junction bases numbered 15, after V lost 4 bases and J lost 4 bases. CDR1 and CDR2 (germline): SGHRS, YFSETQ. CDR3 amino acids: CASSRIVTSGGAEITGELFF. In DNA, the CDR3 is TGCGCCAGCAGCCGGATTGTGACTAGCGGGGGGGCTGAGATCACCGGGGAGCTGTTTTTT.

The chain is built from TRBV6-1 and TRBJ1-1; tentative D call: TRBD1 (6 bases). V lost 5 bases to trimming and J lost 3 bases, with 13 bases between them. Per the germline V gene, CDR1 is MNHNS and CDR2 is SASEGT. The CDR3 totals 14 residues. The CDR3 DNA reads TGTGCCAGCAGTACGAACAGGGTGGACACTGAAGCTTTCTTT. Translating it yields CASSTNRVDTEAFF.